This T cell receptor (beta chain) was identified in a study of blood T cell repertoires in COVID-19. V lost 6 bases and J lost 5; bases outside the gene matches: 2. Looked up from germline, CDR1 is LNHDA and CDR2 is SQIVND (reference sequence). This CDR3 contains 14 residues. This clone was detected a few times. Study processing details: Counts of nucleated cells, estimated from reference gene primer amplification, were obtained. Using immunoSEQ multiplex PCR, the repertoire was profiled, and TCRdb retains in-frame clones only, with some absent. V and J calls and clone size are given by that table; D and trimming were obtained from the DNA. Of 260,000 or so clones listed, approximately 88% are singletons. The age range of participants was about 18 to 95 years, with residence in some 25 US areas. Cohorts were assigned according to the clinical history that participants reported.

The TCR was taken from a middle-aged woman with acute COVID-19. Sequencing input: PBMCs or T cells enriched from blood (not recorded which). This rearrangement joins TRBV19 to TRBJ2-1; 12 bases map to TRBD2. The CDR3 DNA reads TGTGCCAGTAGGCGGACTAGCGGGGACAATGAGCAGTTCTTC. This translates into CASRRTSGDNEQFF. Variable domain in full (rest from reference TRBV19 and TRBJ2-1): DGGITQSPKYLFRKEGQNVTLSCEQNLNHDAMYWYRQDPGQGLRLIYYSQIVNDFQKGDIAEGYSVSREKKESFPLTVTSAQKNPTAFYLCASRRTSGDNEQFFGPGTRLTVL.